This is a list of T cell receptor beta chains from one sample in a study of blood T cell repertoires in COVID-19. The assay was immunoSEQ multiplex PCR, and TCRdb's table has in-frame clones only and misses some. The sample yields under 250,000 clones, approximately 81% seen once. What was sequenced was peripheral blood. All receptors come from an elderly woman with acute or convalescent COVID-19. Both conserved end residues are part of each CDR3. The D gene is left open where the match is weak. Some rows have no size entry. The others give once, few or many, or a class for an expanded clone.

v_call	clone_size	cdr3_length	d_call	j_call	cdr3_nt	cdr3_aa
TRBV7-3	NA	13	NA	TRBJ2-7	TGTGCCAGCAGCCTGGACTCCACCTACGAGCAGTACTTC	CASSLDSTYEQYF
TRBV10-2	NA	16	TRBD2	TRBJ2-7	TGCGCCAGCAGTGAGGAACCTAGCGGGGGGTTTTACGAGCAGTACTTC	CASSEEPSGGFYEQYF
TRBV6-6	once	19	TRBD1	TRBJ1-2	TGTGCCAGCAGCCGACTTATCTCTTCCGGGACAGGGAACAGCTATGGCTACACCTTC	CASSRLISSGTGNSYGYTF
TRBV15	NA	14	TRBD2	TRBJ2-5	TGTGCCACCAGCGGAAGACTAGCGGAAGAGACCCAGTACTTC	CATSGRLAEETQYF
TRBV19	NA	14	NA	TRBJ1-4	TGTGCCAGTAGTATCGGCAGGGATGTCGAAAAACTGTTTTTT	CASSIGRDVEKLFF
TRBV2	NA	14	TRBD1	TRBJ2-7	TGTGCCAGCAGTCCCAGGGGGAGCTCCTACGAGCAGTACTTC	CASSPRGSSYEQYF
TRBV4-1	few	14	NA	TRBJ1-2	TGCGCCAGCAGCCAAGAGGTCCAGGTTGCTGGCTACACCTTC	CASSQEVQVAGYTF
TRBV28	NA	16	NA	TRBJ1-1	TGTGCCAGCAGTTTATATGGCGGGGGGCCCGGGACTGAAGCTTTCTTT	CASSLYGGGPGTEAFF
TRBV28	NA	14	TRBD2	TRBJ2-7	TGTGCCAGCAGTTCGGGGGGGATTTCCTACGAGCAGTACTTC	CASSSGGISYEQYF
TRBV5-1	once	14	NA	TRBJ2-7	TGCGCCAGCAGTCCCCCCGCCGGGGCCTACGAGCAGTACTTC	CASSPPAGAYEQYF
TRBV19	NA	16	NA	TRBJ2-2	TGTGCCAGTAGTATTTGGCAGGGTTTGGGGACCGGGGAGCTGTTTTTT	CASSIWQGLGTGELFF
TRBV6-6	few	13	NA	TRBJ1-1	TGTGCCAGCAGTTCTCTATCGGACACTGAAGCTTTCTTT	CASSSLSDTEAFF
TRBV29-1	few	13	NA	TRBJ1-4	TGCAGCGTTGAAGGGACAGCTAATGAAAAACTGTTTTTT	CSVEGTANEKLFF
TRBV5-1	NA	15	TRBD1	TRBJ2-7	TGCGCCAGCAGCCTCTTTGGGACAGGGAACTACGAGCAGTACTTC	CASSLFGTGNYEQYF
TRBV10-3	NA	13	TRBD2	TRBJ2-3	TGTGCCATCACGGGGGGGGGCACAGATACGCAGTATTTT	CAITGGGTDTQYF
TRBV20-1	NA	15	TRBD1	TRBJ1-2	TGCAGTGCTAGTAGACAGGGGCTCACTCCCTATGGCTACACCTTC	CSASRQGLTPYGYTF
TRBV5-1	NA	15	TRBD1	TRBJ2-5	TGCGCCAGCAGCTTCTTACAGGGGGGTCAAGAGACCCAGTACTTC	CASSFLQGGQETQYF
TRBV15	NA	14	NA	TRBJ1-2	TGTGCCACCAGCAGAGATCGAGCGAACTATGGCTACACCTTC	CATSRDRANYGYTF
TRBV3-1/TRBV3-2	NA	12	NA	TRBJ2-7	TGTGCCAGCAGCCAAGCAGATTACGAGCAGTACTTC	CASSQADYEQYF
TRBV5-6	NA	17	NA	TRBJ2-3	TGTGCCAGCAGCTTGTCCTGGGACACCACTAGCACAGATACGCAGTATTTT	CASSLSWDTTSTDTQYF
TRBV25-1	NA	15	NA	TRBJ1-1	TGTGCCAGCAGTGAACGGGAGGGCGGAAACACTGAAGCTTTCTTT	CASSEREGGNTEAFF